The text below deals with one T cell receptor (beta chain). In this sample, this clonotype turned up many times. Its antigen is not yet known. No qualities accompany the bases; no much larger clone lies one base away. The data were produced on an Illumina NovaSeq 6000. Using 5'RACE with constant-segment primers, TCRalpha and TCRbeta cDNA libraries were constructed, with sample barcodes and unique molecular identifiers added in the process. Trizol reagent was used to extract RNA from every sample. Library amplification was performed in two PCR steps, and a second sample barcode and Illumina TruSeq adapters were introduced in the second step. Sequencing of the libraries was done on an Illumina NovaSeq, producing 2 x 150 bp paired-end reads. The source study handled its data this way. Demultiplexing of reads and collapsing into UMI-guided consensus sequences were performed with migec v1.2.7. With mixcr v2.1.11, UMI consensuses were aligned to TRA and TRB V and J templates and assembled into clonotypes. A clonotype was counted as expanded or contracted only if both edgeR and NoisET called the change significant, with noise models trained on biological replicates. edgeR calls used a false discovery rate-adjusted p below 0.01 and a log2 fold-change threshold of 1. As an exploratory analysis of dynamics, PCA with hierarchical clustering was applied to max-normalized trajectories of the 1000 most abundant clonotypes. Each responding clone was given a CD4 or CD8 phenotype based on the CD4+ and CD8+ repertoires, which had been sequenced separately. TCRdb trimmed the raw reads at Q25, called clones with MiXCR and kept productive beta chains. When rows share a CDR3 protein, they turn into one entry using the most common DNA and genes. The V and J calls were not made by the authors but by TCRdb's processing. This sample comprises approximately 60,000 distinct CDR3 sequences, over 7.5% of them detected only once. The ten largest account for roughly 1.2% of the sample.

These data come from a study of T-cell memory formation after mild COVID-19 (dated by TCRdb to about 2021). Some background on the complete study: TCR sequence clusters from the two donors were found to be largely donor specific. In two donors, T-cell clones that expanded and contracted after mild COVID-19 were followed by sequencing TCRalpha and TCRbeta repertoires longitudinally. Two young, previously healthy adult volunteers, one female and one male, were included in the cohort. Points the paper makes about the study in general: Whether the second-wave clones peaking on day 37 were SARS-CoV-2 specific was not confirmed. Only a couple of mild cases were covered by the study, and larger cohorts that include severe cases with pre-infection samples were considered necessary. Balanced CD4/CD8 phenotypes were observed for clones contracting from day 15 to 85, whereas a bias towards CD4+ was observed for a second wave of clones expanding from day 15 to 37. Contracting CD4+ clones were located mainly in the CM and EM memory subsets, whereas CD8+ clones were found to be enriched in EMRA. Some responding clones were detected in pre-infection memory, which suggested that pre-existing cross-reactive memory T cells had joined the SARS-CoV-2 response.

Ficoll-Paque density gradient centrifugation was used to isolate PBMCs. Via the germline V gene, CDR1 is SGHTA and CDR2 FQGNSA. A distance of 13 bases separates the germline ends of V and J, which lose 5 bases and 4 bases respectively. From its cysteine to its phenylalanine, the CDR3 spans 14 amino acids. Only the CDR3 portion is preserved as DNA: 42 bases, with reading frame beginning at the first base. The chain links TRBV7-2 with TRBJ2-3; the D gene is unclear. The sequenced sample was PBMCs or a T cell subset sorted from them (not recorded which). This sequence originates from a man aged 18 to 30 who had mild COVID-19 (a few samples of this study predate the infection). The sample titles of this study are shuffled in the database, so cell type and time point are left out; the donor was told from shared clones. The CDR3 loop reads CASSQRVVADTQYF. DNA sequence: TGTGCCAGCAGCCAAAGGGTGGTCGCAGATACGCAGTATTTT. With the portions outside the CDR3 filled from the reference TRBV7-2 and TRBJ2-3 genes, the complete variable region becomes GAGVSQSPSNKVTEKGKDVELRCDPISGHTALYWYRQSLGQGLEFLIYFQGNSAPDKSGLPSDRFSAERTGGSVSTLTIQRTQQEDSAVYLCASSQRVVADTQYFGPGTRLTVL.